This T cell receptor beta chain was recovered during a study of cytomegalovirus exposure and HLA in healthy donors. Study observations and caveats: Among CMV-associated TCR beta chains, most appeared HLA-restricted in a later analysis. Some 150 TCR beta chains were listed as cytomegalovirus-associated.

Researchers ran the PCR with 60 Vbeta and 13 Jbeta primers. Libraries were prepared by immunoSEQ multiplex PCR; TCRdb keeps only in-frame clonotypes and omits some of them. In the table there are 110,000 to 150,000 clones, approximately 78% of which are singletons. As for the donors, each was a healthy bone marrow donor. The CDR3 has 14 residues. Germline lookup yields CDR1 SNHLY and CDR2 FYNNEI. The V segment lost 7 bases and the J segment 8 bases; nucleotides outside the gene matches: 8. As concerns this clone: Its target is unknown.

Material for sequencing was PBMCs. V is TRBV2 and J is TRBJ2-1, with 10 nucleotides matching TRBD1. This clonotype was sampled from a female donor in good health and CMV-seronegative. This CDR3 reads CASTGQGVGDEQFF. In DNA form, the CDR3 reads TGTGCCAGCACTGGACAGGGGGTTGGGGATGAGCAGTTCTTC.